This T cell receptor beta chain was captured by sequencing in a study of T-cell memory formation after mild COVID-19. Study as a whole: Clustering of TCRs was largely donor specific.

Study outcomes and limitations: Detection of some responders pre-infection suggested pre-existing cross-reactive memory T cells participated.

In the case of this clonotype: Its cognate antigen is unknown.

This CDR3 has 16 amino acids. The V end was cut by 5 bases, the J end by 6 bases, with 21 bases between. Constant-segment primers and 5'RACE yielded cDNA libraries for TCR alpha and TCR beta, each carrying sample barcodes and UMIs. TCRdb itself ran the 5' RACE reads through MiXCR, one entry per CDR3 protein. The repertoire holds 40,000 to 60,000 distinct CDR3 sequences, roughly 27% seen once, with roughly two fifths in the top ten. The clonotype originates from a man younger than 35 who had mild COVID-19 (a few samples of this study predate the infection). Cell type and time point are not known. V usage is TRBV12-3 or TRBV12-4 and J usage is TRBJ2-3; D is possibly TRBD2 (7 bases). The sample consisted of PBMCs or a T cell subset sorted from them (not recorded which). In nucleotides, the CDR3 is TGTGCCAGCAGTCCCCACTGGGCGGGGGCTTGGGATACGCAGTATTTT. Translated, it gives CASSPHWAGAWDTQYF.